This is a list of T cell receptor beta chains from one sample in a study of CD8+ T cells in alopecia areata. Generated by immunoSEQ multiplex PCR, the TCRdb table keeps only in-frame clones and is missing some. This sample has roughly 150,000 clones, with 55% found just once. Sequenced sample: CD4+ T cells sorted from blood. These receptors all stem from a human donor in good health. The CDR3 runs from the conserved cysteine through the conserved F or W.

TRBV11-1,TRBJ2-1,CASSSRTINEQFF
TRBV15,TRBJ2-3,CATSRGAATDTQYF
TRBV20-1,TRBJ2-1,CSETSGNEQFF
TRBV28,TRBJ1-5,CASRQQSRGYRQHF
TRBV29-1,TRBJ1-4,CSVREGLTANEKLFF
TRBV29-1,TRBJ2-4,CSVELTGRSAKNIQYF
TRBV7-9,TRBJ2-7,CASSPGREVEQYF
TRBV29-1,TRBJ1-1,CSVARGIRTEAFF
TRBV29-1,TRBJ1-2,CSALTGTGYDGYTF
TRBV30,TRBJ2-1,CAWGTAHNEQFF
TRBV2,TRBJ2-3,CASSPTSGRANTQYF
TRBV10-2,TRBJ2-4,CASRGQAKNIQYF
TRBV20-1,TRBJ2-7,CSARTDLEQYF
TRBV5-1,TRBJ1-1,CASSLLDLNTEAFF
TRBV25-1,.,CASIGAYEQYF
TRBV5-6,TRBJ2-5,CASSPGLAGRETQYF
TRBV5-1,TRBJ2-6,CASSLGIVLMGQGKSGANVLTF
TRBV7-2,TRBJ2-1,CASSEFSGPSYNEQFF
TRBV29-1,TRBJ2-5,CSVEGLGESQYF
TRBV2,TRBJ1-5,CASSEGDQPQHF
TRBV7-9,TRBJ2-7,CASSSLMAYEQYF
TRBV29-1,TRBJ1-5,CSVGSNQPQHF
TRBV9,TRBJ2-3,CASSPSGLLGDTQYF
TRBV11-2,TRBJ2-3,CASSLRGGLDTQYF
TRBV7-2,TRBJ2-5,CASRLAGGHQETQYF
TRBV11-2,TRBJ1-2,CASSGTGTGDGYTF
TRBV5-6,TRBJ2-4,CASSSGTGKRKNIQYF
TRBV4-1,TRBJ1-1,CASSQEKAGAKPEAFF
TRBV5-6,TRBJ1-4,CASSLLRGGNEKLFF
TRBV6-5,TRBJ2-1,CASASLVAGINEQFF
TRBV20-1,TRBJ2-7,CSARQGREQYF